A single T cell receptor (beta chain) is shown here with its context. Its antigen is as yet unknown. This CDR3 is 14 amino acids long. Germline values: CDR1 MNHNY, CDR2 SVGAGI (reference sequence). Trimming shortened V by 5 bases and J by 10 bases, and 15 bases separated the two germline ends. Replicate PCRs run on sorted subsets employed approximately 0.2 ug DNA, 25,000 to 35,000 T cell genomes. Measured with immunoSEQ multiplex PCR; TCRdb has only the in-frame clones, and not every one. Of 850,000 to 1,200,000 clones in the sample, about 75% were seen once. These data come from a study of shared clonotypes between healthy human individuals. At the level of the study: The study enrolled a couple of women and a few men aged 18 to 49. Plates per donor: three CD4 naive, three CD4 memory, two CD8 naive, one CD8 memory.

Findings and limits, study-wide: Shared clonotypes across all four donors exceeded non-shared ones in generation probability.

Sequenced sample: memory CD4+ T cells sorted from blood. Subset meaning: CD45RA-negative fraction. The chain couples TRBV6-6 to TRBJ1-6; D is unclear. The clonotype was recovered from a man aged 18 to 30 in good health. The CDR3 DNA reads TGTGCCAGCAGTCCGTTGACATCCGTATCACCCCTCCACTTT. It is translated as CASSPLTSVSPLHF.